These 20 T cell receptor beta chains were sequenced from one sample in a study of blood T cell repertoires in COVID-19. Some clones are missing from TCRdb's copy, which holds only in-frame ones; the method was immunoSEQ multiplex PCR. The table lists roughly 140,000 clones, around four fifths of them singletons. The material sequenced was peripheral blood. These receptors all stem from a human donor in a cohort sampled during active COVID-19.

The V and J genes are TRBV7-8 and TRBJ1-1; TRBD1 might be the D (5 bases). Germline values: CDR1 SGHVS, CDR2 FQNEAQ. The CDR3 sequence is 14 residues long. With 0 bases removed from V and 10 bases from J, the gap between germline ends came to 15 bases. The CDR3 is CASSLAEVRGGAFF. Here the CDR3 DNA reads TGTGCCAGCAGCTTAGCGGAGGTCCGGGGGGGAGCTTTCTTT.

The rearrangement links TRBV5-1 to TRBJ2-7; 8 bases map to TRBD1. V gave up 4 bases and J gave up 2 bases; unmatched junction bases: 5. The CDR3 extends over 14 amino acids. Germline V gene sequence: CDR1 SGHRS, CDR2 YFSETQ. CDR3 sequence: CASSGQGVAYEQYF. CDR3 bases: TGCGCCAGCAGCGGACAGGGCGTCGCCTACGAGCAGTACTTC.

Worth noting for this clone: Different DNA sequences within this sample yield the same CDR3. The chain combines TRBV14 with TRBJ1-2; the D is unclear. The V and J ends lost 0 bases and 4 bases respectively, with 3 bases between them. Germline CDR1 and CDR2: SGHDN and FVKESK. The CDR3 contains 12 residues. Here the CDR3 reads CASSQEAYGYTF. DNA of the CDR3: TGTGCCAGCAGCCAAGAAGCCTATGGCTACACCTTC.

The V call is TRBV5-5, the J call TRBJ2-7; D unclear. Germline values: CDR1 SGHKS, CDR2 YYEKEE (reference sequence). V lost 7 bases, J lost 3 bases, and 14 bases lay in between. The CDR3 covers 13 residues. CDR3 bases: TGTGCCAGCTACCCGGAGAACAACTACGAGCAGTACTTC. It is translated as CASYPENNYEQYF.

The chain is built from TRBV7-9 and TRBJ1-1, with D possibly matching TRBD1 (5 bases). Germline CDR1 reads SEHNR; CDR2 reads FQNEAQ (reference sequence). Between the trimmed V and J ends, which lost 4 bases and 0 bases, there was a span of 6 bases. The CDR3 extends over 13 amino acids. CDR3 DNA sequence: TGTGCCAGCAGCTCACAGGTGAACACTGAAGCTTTCTTT. It encodes CASSSQVNTEAFF.

V and J are TRBV19 and TRBJ1-5, with D possibly TRBD1 on 6 matching bases. Germline values: CDR1 LNHDA, CDR2 SQIVND (reference sequence). The CDR3 length is 15 residues. V was trimmed by 3 bases and J by 6 bases, leaving 15 bases between them. The CDR3 here is CASSIWQGLGQPQHF. CDR3 bases: TGTGCCAGTAGTATTTGGCAGGGGCTGGGTCAGCCCCAGCATTTT.

This clone was counted between two and nine times. The chain is built from TRBV4-3 and TRBJ1-1; D gene ambiguous. The CDR3 is 16 residues long. Germline CDR1 reads LGHNA; CDR2 reads YSLEER. The germline V and J ends were trimmed by 0 bases and 4 bases, with 15 bases remaining between them. DNA of the CDR3: TGCGCCAGCAGCCAAGAGAGGGCCCCGGGAGGCACTGAAGCTTTCTTT. It is translated as CASSQERAPGGTEAFF.

The count of this clone is one. V gene TRBV5-4 combines with J gene TRBJ2-5; D possibly corresponds to TRBD1 (6 bases). The CDR3 is made up of 13 amino acids. Germline V gives CDR1 SGHNT, CDR2 YYREEE (reference sequence). Trimming took 1 base from V and 4 from J, leaving 8 bases between them. The CDR3 region has the DNA TGTGCCAGCAGCTTGATAGGGGGAGAGACCCAGTACTTC. Translating gives CASSLIGGETQYF. The full variable domain, in which reference TRBV5-4 and TRBJ2-5 provide the parts outside the CDR3, is ETGVTQSPTHLIKTRGQQVTLRCSSQSGHNTVSWYQQALGQGPQFIFQYYREEENGRGNFPPRFSGLQFPNYSSELNVNALELDDSALYLCASSLIGGETQYFGPGTRLLVL.

This sequence joins TRBV19 and TRBJ1-5; tentative D call: TRBD1 (5 bases). Per the germline V gene, CDR1 is LNHDA and CDR2 is SQIVND (reference sequence). The V gene lost 6 bases and the J gene lost 1 base, with 10 bases spanning the gap. The CDR3 has 14 residues. CDR3 DNA: TGTGCCAGTAGCCAGGGTGAAAGCAATCAGCCCCAGCATTTT. Protein sequence: CASSQGESNQPQHF.

This sequence joins TRBV6-1 and TRBJ1-3; D is uncertain. The CDR3 length is 14 residues. Trimming left V 1 base short and J 7 bases short, with 11 bases between. Germline values: CDR1 MNHNS, CDR2 SASEGT. CDR3 residues: CASSEDPGMNTIYF. CDR3 nucleotides: TGTGCCAGCAGTGAAGATCCGGGTATGAACACCATATATTTT.

The rearrangement uses TRBV28 and TRBJ2-2; D may be TRBD1 (5 bases). The CDR3 has 16 amino acids. Trimming took off 6 bases at V and 4 bases at J, with 18 bases between the two ends. Germline V gene data show CDR1 as MDHEN and CDR2 as SYDVKM. CDR3 DNA sequence: TGTGCCAGCAGCCCTCGACAGTGGCGAGGCACCGGGGAGCTGTTTTTT. Amino acid sequence: CASSPRQWRGTGELFF. The full variable domain, its missing parts supplied by reference TRBV28 and TRBJ2-2, is DVKVTQSSRYLVKRTGEKVFLECVQDMDHENMFWYRQDPGLGLRLIYFSYDVKMKEKGDIPEGYSVSREKKERFSLILESASTNQTSMYLCASSPRQWRGTGELFFGEGSRLTVL.

The V gene is TRBV7-2, the J gene TRBJ1-1, with 7 bases aligning to TRBD1. V lost 1 base and J lost 5; bases outside the gene matches: 10. CDR3 length: 16 amino acids. Germline V lookup: CDR1 SGHTA, CDR2 FQGNSA. CDR3 sequence reads: CASSLVQGGGRTEAFF. CDR3 nucleotides: TGTGCCAGCAGCTTAGTCCAAGGAGGGGGCAGGACTGAAGCTTTCTTT.

CDR3 nucleotide sequence: TGTGCCAGCACCCCCCGGAGGACGGCTGAAGCTTTCTTT. It yields the protein CASTPRRTAEAFF. The rearrangement joins TRBV6-5 to TRBJ1-1; no reliable D call. The germline V gene encodes CDR1 MNHEY and CDR2 SVGAGI. V lost 7 bases and J lost 6, with 15 bases in between. This CDR3 has 13 amino acids.

The J gene is TRBJ1-4, the V gene TRBV28; TRBD1 agrees at 9 bases. This CDR3 spans 13 amino acids. The ends lost 10 bases at V and 7 bases at J; junction bases unmatched: 7. The germline gives CDR1 MDHEN, CDR2 SYDVKM. The CDR3 is CATTGQGREKLFF. The DNA for the CDR3 is TGTGCCACCACGGGACAGGGTCGTGAAAAACTGTTTTTT.

The rearrangement joins TRBV28 to TRBJ2-7, with 12 bases identical to TRBD1. Per germline, CDR1 MDHEN and CDR2 SYDVKM. V shed 0 bases, J shed 0 bases, and the junction held 0 bases outside the gene matches. The CDR3 consists of 16 residues. CDR3 bases: TGTGCCAGCAGTTTATGGGGACAGGGGGCCTCCTACGAGCAGTACTTC. Translating gives CASSLWGQGASYEQYF.

This sequence joins TRBV4-3 and TRBJ1-1; no definite D call. Germline V lookup: CDR1 LGHNA, CDR2 YSLEER. CDR3 length equals 15 residues. V was trimmed by 0 bases and J by 5 bases, leaving 13 bases between them. Here the CDR3 DNA reads TGCGCCAGCAGCCAAGATAGAGGGTTTTGGACTGAAGCTTTCTTT. This sequence encodes CASSQDRGFWTEAFF.

The chain uses TRBV15 and TRBJ2-1; D gene uncertain. The CDR3 length is 13 residues. CDR1 LNHNV and CDR2 YYDKDF come from the germline V gene (reference sequence). V lost 6 bases and J lost 0, with 6 bases in between. DNA for the CDR3: TGTGCCACCAGACCGAGCTCCTACAATGAGCAGTTCTTC. This translates into CATRPSSYNEQFF.

The chain couples TRBV5-1 to TRBJ2-2; D call uncertain. Germline CDR1 is SGHRS and CDR2 is YFSETQ. Trimming removed 4 bases from V and 1 base from J, with 5 bases in between. This CDR3 region has 13 residues. CDR3 nucleotide sequence: TGCGCCAGCAGCGCGGAGAACACCGGGGAGCTGTTTTTT. Its translation: CASSAENTGELFF.

The J gene is TRBJ2-7, the V gene TRBV2, with D perhaps matching TRBD1 (5 bases). CDR1 is SNHLY, CDR2 FYNNEI, per germline. The CDR3 is made up of 12 amino acids. V was clipped by 5 bases and J by 3 bases, with 8 bases between them. The CDR3 reads CASSLDSYEQYF. The CDR3 DNA reads TGTGCCAGCAGTTTAGACAGCTACGAGCAGTACTTC.

This clone came up once. The chain combines TRBV7-2 with TRBJ1-4; D is unclear. The CDR3 runs to 13 residues. V lost 1 base, J lost 8 bases, and 8 bases lay in between. The germline gives CDR1 SGHTA, CDR2 FQGNSA. CDR3 DNA: TGTGCCAGCAGCTTAGTCCGAGGGGAAAAACTGTTTTTT. Its translation: CASSLVRGEKLFF.